This TCR beta chain was sequenced for a study of molecular identifiers for immune sequencing clone quantification. Study-wide results and caveats: Over 98% of CMV-specific effector molecules, but under 1% of naive ones, were in clones above 20 copies.

This clonotype occurred a few times. What it binds is not known. The CDR3 consists of 13 residues. Germline V lookup: CDR1 PRHDT, CDR2 FYEKMQ (reference sequence). V lost 5 bases, J lost 5 bases, and 11 bases lay in between. TCR libraries were built in bulk with a published protocol and specific TCR primers. Each CDR3 protein gets one entry after TCRdb re-called the PCR reads with MiXCR. The sample includes about 100,000 distinct CDR3 sequences, around a third of them seen just once. The chain links TRBV13 to TRBJ2-3, with D unclear. Input material: naive CD8+ T cells from blood, with Jurkat cell RNA spiked in. The subset: FACS-sorted CD8+CD4-CCR7+CD45RA+ naive T cells. The clonotype originates from a human donor in good health. Some libraries in this study had Jurkat cell RNA spiked in. CDR3 residues: CASSPPFRDTQYF. CDR3 nucleotide sequence: TGTGCCAGCAGCCCACCTTTTAGAGATACGCAGTATTTT.